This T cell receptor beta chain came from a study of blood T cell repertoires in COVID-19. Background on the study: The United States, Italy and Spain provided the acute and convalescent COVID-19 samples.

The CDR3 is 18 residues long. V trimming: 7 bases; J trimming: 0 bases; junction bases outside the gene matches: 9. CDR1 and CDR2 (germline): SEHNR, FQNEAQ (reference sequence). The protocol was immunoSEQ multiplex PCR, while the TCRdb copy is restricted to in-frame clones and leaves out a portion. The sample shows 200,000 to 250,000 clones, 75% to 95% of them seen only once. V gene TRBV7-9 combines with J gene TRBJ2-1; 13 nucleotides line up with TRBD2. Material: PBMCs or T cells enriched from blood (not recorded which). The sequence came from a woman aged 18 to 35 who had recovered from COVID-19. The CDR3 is CASTGTSGDISSYNEQFF. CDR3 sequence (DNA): TGTGCCAGCACCGGGACTAGCGGGGACATAAGCTCCTACAATGAGCAGTTCTTC. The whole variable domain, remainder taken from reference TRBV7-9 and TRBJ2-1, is DTGVSQNPRHKITKRGQNVTFRCDPISEHNRLYWYRQTLGQGPEFLTYFQNEAQLEKSRLLSDRFSAERPKGSFSTLEIQRTEQGDSAMYLCASTGTSGDISSYNEQFFGPGTRLTVL.